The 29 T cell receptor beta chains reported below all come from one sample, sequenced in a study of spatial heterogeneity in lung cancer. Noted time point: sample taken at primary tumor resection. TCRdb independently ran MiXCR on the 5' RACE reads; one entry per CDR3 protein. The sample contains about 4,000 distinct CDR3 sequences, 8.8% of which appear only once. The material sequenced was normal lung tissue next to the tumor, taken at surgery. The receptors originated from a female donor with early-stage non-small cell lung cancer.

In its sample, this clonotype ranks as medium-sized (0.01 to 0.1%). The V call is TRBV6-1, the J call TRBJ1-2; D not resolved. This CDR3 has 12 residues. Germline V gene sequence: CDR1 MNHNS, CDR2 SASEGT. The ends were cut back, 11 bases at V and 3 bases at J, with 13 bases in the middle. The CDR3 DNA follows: TGTGCCGCTTCGGATGCTTACTATGGCTACACCTTC. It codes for CAASDAYYGYTF.

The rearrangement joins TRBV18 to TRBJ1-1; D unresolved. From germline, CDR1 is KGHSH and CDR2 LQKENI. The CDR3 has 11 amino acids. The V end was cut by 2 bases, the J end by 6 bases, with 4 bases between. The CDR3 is CASSPVSEAFF. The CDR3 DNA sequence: TGTGCCAGCTCACCAGTCTCTGAAGCTTTCTTT.

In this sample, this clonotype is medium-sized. The CDR3 nucleotides are TGCAGCGTTGAAATGGCAGAAAATCAGCCCCAGCATTTT. Translation: CSVEMAENQPQHF. This sequence joins TRBV29-1 and TRBJ1-5; no definite D call. The germline CDR1 and CDR2 sequences are SQVTM and ANQGSEA. Trimming took off 2 bases at V and 4 bases at J, with 9 bases between the two ends. The CDR3 spans 13 residues.

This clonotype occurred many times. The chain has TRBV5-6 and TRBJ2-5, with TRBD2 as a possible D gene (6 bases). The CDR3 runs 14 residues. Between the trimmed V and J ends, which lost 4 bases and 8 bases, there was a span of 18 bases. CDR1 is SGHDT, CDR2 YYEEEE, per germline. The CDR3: CASSAGPSGVTQYF. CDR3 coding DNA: TGTGCCAGCAGCGCGGGACCGTCCGGAGTTACCCAGTACTTC.

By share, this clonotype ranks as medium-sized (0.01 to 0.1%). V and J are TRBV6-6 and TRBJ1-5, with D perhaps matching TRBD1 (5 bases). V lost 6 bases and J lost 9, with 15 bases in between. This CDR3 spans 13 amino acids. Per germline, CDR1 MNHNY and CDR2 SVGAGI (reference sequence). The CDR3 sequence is CASSGALGGPQHF. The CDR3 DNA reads TGTGCCAGCAGCGGGGCGCTCGGTGGGCCCCAGCATTTT.

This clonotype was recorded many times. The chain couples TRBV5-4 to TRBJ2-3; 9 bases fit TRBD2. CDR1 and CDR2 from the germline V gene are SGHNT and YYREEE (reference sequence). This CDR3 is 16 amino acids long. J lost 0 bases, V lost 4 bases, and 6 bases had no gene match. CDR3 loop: CASSPGTSRSTDTQYF. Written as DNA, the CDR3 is TGTGCCAGCAGCCCGGGGACTAGCCGGAGCACAGATACGCAGTATTTT.

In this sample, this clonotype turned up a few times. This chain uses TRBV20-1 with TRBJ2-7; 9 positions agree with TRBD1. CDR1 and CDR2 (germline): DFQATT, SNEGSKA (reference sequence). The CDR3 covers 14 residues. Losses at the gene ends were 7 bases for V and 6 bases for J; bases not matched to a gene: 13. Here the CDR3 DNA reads TGCAGTGTCGGACAGGGGAGGGACCTTCGCGAGCAGTACTTC. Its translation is CSVGQGRDLREQYF.

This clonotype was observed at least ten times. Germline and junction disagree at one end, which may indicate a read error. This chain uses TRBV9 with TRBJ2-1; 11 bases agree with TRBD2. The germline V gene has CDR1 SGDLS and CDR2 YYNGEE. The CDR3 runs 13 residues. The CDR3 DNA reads TGTGCCAGTAGCGGGGGGGACAACAATGAGCAGTTCTTC. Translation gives CASSGGDNNEQFF. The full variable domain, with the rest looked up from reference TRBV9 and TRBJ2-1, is DSGVTQTPKHLITATGQRVTLRCSPRSGDLSVYWYQQSLDQGLQFLIQYYNGEERAKGNILERFSAQQFPDLHSELNLSSLELGDSALYFCASSGGDNNEQFFGPGTRLTVL.

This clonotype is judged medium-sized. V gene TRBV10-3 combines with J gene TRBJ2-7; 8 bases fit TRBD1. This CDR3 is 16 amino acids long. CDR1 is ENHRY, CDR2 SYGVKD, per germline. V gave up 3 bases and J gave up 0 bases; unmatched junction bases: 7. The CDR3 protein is CAISDPGGQGSYEQYF. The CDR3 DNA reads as TGTGCCATCAGTGACCCAGGGGGCCAGGGCTCCTACGAGCAGTACTTC.

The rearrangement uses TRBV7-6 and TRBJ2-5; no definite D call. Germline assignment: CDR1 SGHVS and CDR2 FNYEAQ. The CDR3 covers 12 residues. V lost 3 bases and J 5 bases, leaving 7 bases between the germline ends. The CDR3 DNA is TGTGCCAGCAGCTTTATCATGGAGACCCAGTACTTC. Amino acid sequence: CASSFIMETQYF. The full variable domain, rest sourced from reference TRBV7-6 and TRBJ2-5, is GAGVSQSPRYKVTKRGQDVALRCDPISGHVSLYWYRQALGQGPEFLTYFNYEAQQDKSGLPNDRFSAERPEGSISTLTIQRTEQRDSAMYRCASSFIMETQYFGPGTRLLVL.

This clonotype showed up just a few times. CDR3 sequence reads: CASSYGTDYSYNEQFF. The CDR3 nucleotides read TGTGCCAGCAGTTACGGGACAGACTACTCATACAATGAGCAGTTCTTC. The gene calls are TRBV6-6 and TRBJ2-1; 7 bases align to TRBD1. Losses at the gene ends were 2 bases for V and 4 bases for J; bases not matched to a gene: 8. The CDR3 consists of 16 residues. Germline CDR1 and CDR2: MNHNY and SVGAGI (reference sequence).

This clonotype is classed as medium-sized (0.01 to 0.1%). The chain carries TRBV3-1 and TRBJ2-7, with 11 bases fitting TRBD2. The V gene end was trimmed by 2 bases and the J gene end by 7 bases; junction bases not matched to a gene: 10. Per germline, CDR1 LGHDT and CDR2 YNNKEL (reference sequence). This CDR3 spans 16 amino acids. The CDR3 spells CASSQPPSGGTSEQYF. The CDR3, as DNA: TGTGCCAGCAGCCAACCTCCTAGCGGGGGGACCTCGGAGCAGTACTTC.

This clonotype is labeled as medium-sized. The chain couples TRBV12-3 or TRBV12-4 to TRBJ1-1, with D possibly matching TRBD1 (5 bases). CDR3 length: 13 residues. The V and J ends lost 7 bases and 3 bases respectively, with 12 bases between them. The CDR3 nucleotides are TGTGCCAGCACCGACCAGGGCGACACTGAAGCTTTCTTT. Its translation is CASTDQGDTEAFF.

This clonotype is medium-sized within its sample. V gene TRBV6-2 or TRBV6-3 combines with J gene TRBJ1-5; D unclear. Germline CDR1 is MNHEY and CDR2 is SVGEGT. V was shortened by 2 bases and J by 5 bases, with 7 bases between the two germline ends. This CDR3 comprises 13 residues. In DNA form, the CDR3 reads TGTGCCAGCAGTTACGAGGTTTATCAGCCCCAGCATTTT. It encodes CASSYEVYQPQHF.

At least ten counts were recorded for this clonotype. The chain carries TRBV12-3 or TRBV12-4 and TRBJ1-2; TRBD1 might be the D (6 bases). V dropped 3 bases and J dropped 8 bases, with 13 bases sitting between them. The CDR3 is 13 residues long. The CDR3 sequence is CASSLDSTWGYTF. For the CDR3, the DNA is TGTGCCAGCAGTTTGGACAGTACGTGGGGCTACACCTTC.

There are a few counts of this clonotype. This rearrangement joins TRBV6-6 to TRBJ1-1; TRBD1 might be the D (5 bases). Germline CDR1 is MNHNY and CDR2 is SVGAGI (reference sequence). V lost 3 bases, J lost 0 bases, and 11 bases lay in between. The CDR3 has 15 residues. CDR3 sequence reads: CASSYNAGMNTEAFF. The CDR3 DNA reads TGTGCCAGCAGTTATAACGCAGGGATGAACACTGAAGCTTTCTTT.

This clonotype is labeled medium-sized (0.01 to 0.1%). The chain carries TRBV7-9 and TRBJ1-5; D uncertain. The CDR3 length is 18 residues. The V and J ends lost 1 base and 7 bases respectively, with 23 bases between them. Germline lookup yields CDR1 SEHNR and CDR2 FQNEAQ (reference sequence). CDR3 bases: TGTGCCAGCAGCTTAGTTCTCAGTGGGTTGGGAGCAGGCCAGCCCCAGCATTTT. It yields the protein CASSLVLSGLGAGQPQHF.

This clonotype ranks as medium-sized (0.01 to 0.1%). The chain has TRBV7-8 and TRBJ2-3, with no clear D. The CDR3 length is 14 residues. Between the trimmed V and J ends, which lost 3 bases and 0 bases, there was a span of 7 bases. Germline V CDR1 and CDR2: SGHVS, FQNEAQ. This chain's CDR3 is CASSFSESTDTQYF. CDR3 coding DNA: TGTGCCAGCAGCTTCAGTGAGAGCACAGATACGCAGTATTTT.

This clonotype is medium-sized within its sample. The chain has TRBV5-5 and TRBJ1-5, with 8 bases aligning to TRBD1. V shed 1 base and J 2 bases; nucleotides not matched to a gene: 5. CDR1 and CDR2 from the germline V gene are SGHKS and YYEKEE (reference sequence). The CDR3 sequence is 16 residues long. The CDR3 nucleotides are TGTGCCAGCAGCTTGTTACCGGGACAGGGCAATCAGCCCCAGCATTTT. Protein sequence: CASSLLPGQGNQPQHF.

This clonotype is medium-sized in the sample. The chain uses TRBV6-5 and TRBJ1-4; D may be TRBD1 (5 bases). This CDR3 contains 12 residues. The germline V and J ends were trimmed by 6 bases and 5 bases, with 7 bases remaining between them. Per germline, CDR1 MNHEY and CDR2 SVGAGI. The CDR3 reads CASSRQNEKLFF. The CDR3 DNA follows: TGTGCCAGCAGCAGACAGAATGAAAAACTGTTTTTT.

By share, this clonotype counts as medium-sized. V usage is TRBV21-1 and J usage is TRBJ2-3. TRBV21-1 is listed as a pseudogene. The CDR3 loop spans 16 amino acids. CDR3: CASSKSGHIGTDTQYF. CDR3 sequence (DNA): TGTGCCAGCAGCAAAAGTGGTCATATTGGCACAGATACGCAGTATTTT.

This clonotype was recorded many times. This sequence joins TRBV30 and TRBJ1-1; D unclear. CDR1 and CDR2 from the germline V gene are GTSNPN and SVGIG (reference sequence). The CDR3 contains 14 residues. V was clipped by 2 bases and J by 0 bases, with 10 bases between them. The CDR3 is CAWSLVPLNTEAFF. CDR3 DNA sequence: TGTGCCTGGAGTTTAGTGCCTTTGAACACTGAAGCTTTCTTT.

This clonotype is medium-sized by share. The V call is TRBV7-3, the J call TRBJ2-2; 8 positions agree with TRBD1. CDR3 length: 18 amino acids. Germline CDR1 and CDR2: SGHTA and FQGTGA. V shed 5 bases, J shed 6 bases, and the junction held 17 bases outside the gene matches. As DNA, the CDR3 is TGTGCCAGCAGCCCACTAGGACAGGGCCTGGGGATGGCCGGGGAGCTGTTTTTT. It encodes CASSPLGQGLGMAGELFF.

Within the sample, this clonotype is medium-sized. The CDR3 nucleotides are TGCAGCTTAAGGGTCACTGGAACCGGGGAGCTGTTTTTT. Translation gives CSLRVTGTGELFF. The rearrangement links TRBV29-1 to TRBJ2-2, with D unresolved. Germline V gene lookup returns CDR1 SQVTM and CDR2 ANQGSEA. This CDR3 has 13 amino acids. V was pared by 8 bases and J by 5 bases, with 15 bases between.

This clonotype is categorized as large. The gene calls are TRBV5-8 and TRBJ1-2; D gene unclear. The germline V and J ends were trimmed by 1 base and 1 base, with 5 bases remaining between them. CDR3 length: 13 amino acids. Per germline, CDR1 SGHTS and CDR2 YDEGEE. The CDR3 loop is CASSLLNNYGYTF. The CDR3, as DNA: TGTGCCAGCAGCTTGCTTAATAACTATGGCTACACCTTC.

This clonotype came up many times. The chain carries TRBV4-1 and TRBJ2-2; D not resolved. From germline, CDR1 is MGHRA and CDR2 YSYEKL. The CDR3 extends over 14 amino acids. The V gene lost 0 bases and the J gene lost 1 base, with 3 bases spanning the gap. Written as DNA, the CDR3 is TGCGCCAGCAGCCAAGATCAGAACACCGGGGAGCTGTTTTTT. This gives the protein CASSQDQNTGELFF.

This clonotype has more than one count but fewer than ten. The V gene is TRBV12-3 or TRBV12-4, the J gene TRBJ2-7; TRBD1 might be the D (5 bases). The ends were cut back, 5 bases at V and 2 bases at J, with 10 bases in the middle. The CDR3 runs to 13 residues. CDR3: CASSPGSPYEQYF. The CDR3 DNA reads TGTGCCAGCAGTCCAGGGTCTCCCTACGAGCAGTACTTC.

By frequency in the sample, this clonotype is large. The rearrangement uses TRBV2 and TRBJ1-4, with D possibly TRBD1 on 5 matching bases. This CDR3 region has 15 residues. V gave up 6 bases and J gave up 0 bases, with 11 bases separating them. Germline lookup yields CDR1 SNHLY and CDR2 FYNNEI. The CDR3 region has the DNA TGTGCCAGCAGAGCCGACAGTGCAACTAATGAAAAACTGTTTTTT. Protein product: CASRADSATNEKLFF.

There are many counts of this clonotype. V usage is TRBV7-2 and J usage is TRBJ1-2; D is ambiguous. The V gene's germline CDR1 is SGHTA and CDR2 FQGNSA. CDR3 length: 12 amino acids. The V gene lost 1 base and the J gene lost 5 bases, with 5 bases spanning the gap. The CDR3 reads CASSLGHYGYTF. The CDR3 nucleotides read TGTGCCAGCAGCTTAGGGCATTATGGCTACACCTTC.